A single sample is the source of the 19 T cell receptor beta chains below, sequenced in a study of cytomegalovirus exposure and HLA in healthy donors. Primers: 60 Vbeta forward and 13 Jbeta reverse. Sequenced by immunoSEQ multiplex PCR; TCRdb stores in-frame clones only, minus some. This sample contains 150,000 to 200,000 clones. Input material: PBMCs. These receptors were obtained from a woman aged 55-69 years in good health and CMV-seronegative.

The genes are TRBV7-9 and TRBJ2-5; 14 bases map to TRBD2. CDR1 is SEHNR, CDR2 FQNEAQ, per germline (reference sequence). The CDR3 extends over 13 amino acids. The ends lost 10 bases at V and 3 bases at J; junction bases unmatched: 1. CDR3 region: CATGLAGEETQYF. CDR3 sequence (DNA): TGTGCCACGGGACTAGCGGGAGAAGAGACCCAGTACTTC.

The chain uses TRBV7-8 and TRBJ2-4; weak D call: TRBD2 (7 bases). Deletions cut 2 bases from V and 2 bases from J, with 19 bases between. The germline CDR1 and CDR2 sequences are SGHVS and FQNEAQ. The CDR3 runs to 18 residues. The DNA for the CDR3 is TGTGCCAGCAGCTTATGGGGGGGCAGGGCGGGGTCCAAAAACATTCAGTACTTC. Its translation: CASSLWGGRAGSKNIQYF. Full variable domain (outside the CDR3, taken from reference TRBV7-8 and TRBJ2-4): GAGVSQSPRYKVAKRGQDVALRCDPISGHVSLFWYQQALGQGPEFLTYFQNEAQLDKSGLPSDRFFAERPEGSVSTLKIQRTQQEDSAVYLCASSLWGGRAGSKNIQYFGAGTRLSVL.

This chain joins TRBV4-1 and TRBJ1-1; tentatively, D is TRBD1 (5 bases). The germline CDR1 and CDR2 sequences are MGHRA and YSYEKL. The V end lost 0 bases, the J end lost 0 bases, and 17 bases lay between the germline ends. The CDR3 length is 18 residues. The CDR3 loop is CASSQERQGFSLNTEAFF. CDR3 nucleotide sequence: TGCGCCAGCAGCCAAGAGCGGCAGGGATTTTCGCTGAACACTGAAGCTTTCTTT.

V is TRBV7-3 and J is TRBJ2-1; possible D gene TRBD2, 5 bases. CDR1 and CDR2 from the germline V gene are SGHTA and FQGTGA. V lost 5 bases to trimming and J lost 6 bases, with 11 bases between them. The CDR3 has 13 residues. CDR3 in amino acids: CASSRLGSNEQFF. The CDR3 DNA reads as TGTGCCAGCAGCCGGTTAGGGAGCAATGAGCAGTTCTTC. Complete variable domain (other parts from reference TRBV7-3 and TRBJ2-1): GAGVSQTPSNKVTEKGKYVELRCDPISGHTALYWYRQSLGQGPEFLIYFQGTGAADDSGLPNDRFFAVRPEGSVSTLKIQRTERGDSAVYLCASSRLGSNEQFFGPGTRLTVL.

This chain joins TRBV7-2 and TRBJ2-6; 10 bases match TRBD1. V dropped 0 bases and J dropped 0; count of bases not matched to a gene: 5. Germline values: CDR1 SGHTA, CDR2 FQGNSA. The CDR3 spans 19 residues. CDR3 coding DNA: TGTGCCAGCAGCTTAGCCGTGACAGGGGGCAACTCTGGGGCCAACGTCCTGACTTTC. Residues: CASSLAVTGGNSGANVLTF.

The chain couples TRBV9 to TRBJ1-1; weak D call: TRBD1 (6 bases). Germline CDR1 SGDLS, CDR2 YYNGEE. The CDR3 covers 14 residues. V was cut by 4 bases and J by 3 bases, with 13 bases left in between. The CDR3, as DNA: TGTGCCAGCAGCATAAAAGGGGGGGACACTGAAGCTTTCTTT. Translated: CASSIKGGDTEAFF.

The chain couples TRBV7-8 to TRBJ1-5; weak D call: TRBD1 (6 bases). CDR1 is SGHVS, CDR2 FQNEAQ, per germline. The CDR3 is 17 residues long. Trimming stripped 6 bases from V and 5 bases from J, with 23 bases between. Written as DNA, the CDR3 is TGTGCCAGCAGTTTCGACAGGTTAGGGTATCGGTATCAGCCCCAGCATTTT. The encoded protein is CASSFDRLGYRYQPQHF.

This chain joins TRBV7-9 and TRBJ1-1, with D perhaps TRBD1 (5 bases). From germline, CDR1 is SEHNR and CDR2 FQNEAQ (reference sequence). This CDR3 is built from 15 residues. V was pared by 4 bases and J by 5 bases, with 17 bases between. In DNA form, the CDR3 reads TGTGCCAGCAGCTCCTGGGACGGGGGGATAACTGAAGCTTTCTTT. Translated: CASSSWDGGITEAFF.

The genes are TRBV6-4 and TRBJ2-2, with D maybe TRBD1 (5 bases). V shed 8 bases and J shed 2 bases, with 30 bases lying between them. This CDR3 region has 20 residues. Looked up from germline, CDR1 is MRHNA and CDR2 is SNTAGT. The CDR3 reads CASPNRGAVLSQTNTGELFF. The DNA for the CDR3 is TGTGCCAGCCCCAATAGGGGCGCGGTTTTGTCACAGACCAACACCGGGGAGCTGTTTTTT.

The chain recombines TRBV5-1 with TRBJ1-2; no clear D. The CDR3 sequence is 14 residues long. Germline assignment: CDR1 SGHRS and CDR2 YFSETQ. V was clipped by 2 bases and J by 0 bases, with 8 bases between them. CDR3 sequence (DNA): TGCGCCAGCAGCTTCGGAGTGGCTAACTATGGCTACACCTTC. Translation: CASSFGVANYGYTF.

This rearrangement joins TRBV6-5 to TRBJ2-1, with 7 bases fitting TRBD1. The CDR3 has 13 amino acids. Germline V gene sequence: CDR1 MNHEY, CDR2 SVGAGI. After removal of 6 bases from V and 7 bases from J, the junction contained 6 bases not matched to a gene. CDR3 sequence (DNA): TGTGCCAGCAGCACCGGGACAGTGAATGAGCAGTTCTTC. This translates into CASSTGTVNEQFF.

V and J are TRBV19 and TRBJ1-5; 8 bases are shared with TRBD1. The V segment lost 5 bases and the J segment 0 bases; nucleotides outside the gene matches: 6. Germline CDR1 reads LNHDA; CDR2 reads SQIVND (reference sequence). CDR3 length equals 16 residues. CDR3: CASSGTGSYSNQPQHF. Here the CDR3 DNA reads TGTGCCAGTAGTGGGACAGGATCCTATAGCAATCAGCCCCAGCATTTT.

J is TRBJ1-3 and V is TRBV4-1; the D gene is possibly TRBD1 (5 bases). This CDR3 contains 17 residues. Germline values: CDR1 MGHRA, CDR2 YSYEKL. Trimming stripped 1 base from V and 4 bases from J, with 17 bases between. The DNA of the CDR3 is TGCGCCAGCAGCCAAGGCCCACAGGATTCCCTGGGAAACACCATATATTTT. Amino acid sequence: CASSQGPQDSLGNTIYF.

As concerns this clone: This sample also contains other DNA sequences that code for the same CDR3. V gene TRBV6-1 combines with J gene TRBJ1-5; unclear D gene. Germline CDR1 is MNHNS and CDR2 is SASEGT. V dropped 4 bases and J dropped 9 bases, with 13 bases sitting between them. The CDR3 covers 13 residues. The CDR3 spells CASSGRKEGPQHF. CDR3 in DNA: TGTGCCAGCAGTGGACGGAAAGAGGGGCCCCAGCATTTT.

This chain uses TRBV27 with TRBJ1-5; tentative D call: TRBD1 (5 bases). The CDR3 is 14 residues long. Germline V gives CDR1 MNHEY, CDR2 SMNVEV (reference sequence). V dropped 3 bases and J dropped 1 base, with 7 bases sitting between them. CDR3 DNA sequence: TGTGCCAGCAGTTTCAGGGAAAGCAATCAGCCCCAGCATTTT. It yields the protein CASSFRESNQPQHF.

The J gene is TRBJ2-2, the V gene TRBV7-3, with 7 bases that match TRBD2. J was trimmed by 0 bases and V by 5 bases; bases with no gene match: 0. The CDR3 has 14 amino acids. Germline V CDR1 and CDR2: SGHTA, FQGTGA. The CDR3 region is CASSRGANTGELFF. The CDR3 DNA reads TGTGCCAGCAGCCGGGGGGCGAACACCGGGGAGCTGTTTTTT.

CDR3 protein: CASSIARGRDTQYF. In DNA, the CDR3 is TGTGCCAGTAGTATCGCCAGGGGGAGAGATACGCAGTATTTT. The rearrangement joins TRBV19 to TRBJ2-3; 7 nucleotides match TRBD1. The CDR3 consists of 14 residues. The V and J ends lost 3 bases and 5 bases, in that order; junction bases with no gene match: 5. The germline CDR1 and CDR2 sequences are LNHDA and SQIVND (reference sequence).

This chain links TRBV4-2 with TRBJ2-7, with TRBD1 as a possible D gene (6 bases). The CDR3 contains 15 residues. Trimming took 0 bases from V and 1 from J, leaving 10 bases between them. Per germline, CDR1 LGHNA and CDR2 YNFKEQ. CDR3 nucleotides: TGTGCCAGCAGCCAAGACGGACAGACATCCTACGAGCAGTACTTC. Its translation: CASSQDGQTSYEQYF.

The rearrangement uses TRBV6-5 and TRBJ1-4, with 8 bases that match TRBD1. CDR3 size: 15 residues. J gave up 2 bases and V 6 bases, and 5 bases lay outside the gene matches. Germline-derived CDR1 and CDR2 are MNHEY and SVGAGI. CDR3 nucleotides: TGTGCCAGCAGGACCGGACAGGGTACTAATGAAAAACTGTTTTTT. Translated: CASRTGQGTNEKLFF.